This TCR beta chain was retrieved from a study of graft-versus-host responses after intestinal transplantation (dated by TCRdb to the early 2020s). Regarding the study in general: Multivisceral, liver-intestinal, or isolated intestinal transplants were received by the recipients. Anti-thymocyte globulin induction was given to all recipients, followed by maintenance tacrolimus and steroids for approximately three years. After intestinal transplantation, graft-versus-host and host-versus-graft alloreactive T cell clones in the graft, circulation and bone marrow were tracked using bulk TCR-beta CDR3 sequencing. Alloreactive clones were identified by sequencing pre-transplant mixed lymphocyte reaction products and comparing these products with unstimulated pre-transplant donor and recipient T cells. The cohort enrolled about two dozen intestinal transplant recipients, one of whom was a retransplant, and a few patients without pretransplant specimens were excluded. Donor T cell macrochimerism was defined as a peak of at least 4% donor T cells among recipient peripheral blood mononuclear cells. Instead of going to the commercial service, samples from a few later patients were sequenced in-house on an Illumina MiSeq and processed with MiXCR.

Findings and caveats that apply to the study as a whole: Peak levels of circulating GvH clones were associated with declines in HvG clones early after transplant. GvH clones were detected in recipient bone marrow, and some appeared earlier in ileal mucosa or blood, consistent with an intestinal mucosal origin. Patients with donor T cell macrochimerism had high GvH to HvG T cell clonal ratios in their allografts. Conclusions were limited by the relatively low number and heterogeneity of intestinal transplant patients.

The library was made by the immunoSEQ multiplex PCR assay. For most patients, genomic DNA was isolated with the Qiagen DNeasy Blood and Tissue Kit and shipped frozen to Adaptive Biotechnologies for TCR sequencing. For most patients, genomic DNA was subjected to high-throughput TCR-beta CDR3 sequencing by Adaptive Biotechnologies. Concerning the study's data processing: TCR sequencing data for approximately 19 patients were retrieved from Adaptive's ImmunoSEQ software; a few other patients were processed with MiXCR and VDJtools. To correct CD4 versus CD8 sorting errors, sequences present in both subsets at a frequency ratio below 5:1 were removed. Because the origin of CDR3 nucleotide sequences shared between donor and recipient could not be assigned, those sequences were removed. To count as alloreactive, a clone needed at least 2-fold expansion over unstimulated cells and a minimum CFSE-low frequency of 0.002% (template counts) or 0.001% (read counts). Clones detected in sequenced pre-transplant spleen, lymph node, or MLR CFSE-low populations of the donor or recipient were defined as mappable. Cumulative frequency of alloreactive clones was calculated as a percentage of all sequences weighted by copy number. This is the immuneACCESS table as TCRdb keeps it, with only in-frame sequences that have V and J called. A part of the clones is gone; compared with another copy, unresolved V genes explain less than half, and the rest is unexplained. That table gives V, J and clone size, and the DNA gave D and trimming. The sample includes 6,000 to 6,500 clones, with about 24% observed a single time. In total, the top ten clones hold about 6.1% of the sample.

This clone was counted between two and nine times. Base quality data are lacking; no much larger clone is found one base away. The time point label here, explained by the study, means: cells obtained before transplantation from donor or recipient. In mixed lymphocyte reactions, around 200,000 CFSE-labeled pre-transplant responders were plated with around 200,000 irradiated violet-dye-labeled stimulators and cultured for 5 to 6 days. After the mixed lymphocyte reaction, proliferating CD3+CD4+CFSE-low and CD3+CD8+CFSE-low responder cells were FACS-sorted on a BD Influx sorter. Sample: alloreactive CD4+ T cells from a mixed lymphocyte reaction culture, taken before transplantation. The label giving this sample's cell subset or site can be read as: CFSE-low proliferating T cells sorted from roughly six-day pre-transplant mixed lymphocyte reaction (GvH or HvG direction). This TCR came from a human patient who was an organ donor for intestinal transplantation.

The CDR3: CASRSSGGPLDTQYF. The DNA reads as follows: TGCGCCAGCAGGTCTAGCGGGGGGCCACTGGATACGCAGTATTTT. This chain joins TRBV10-2 to TRBJ2-3; TRBD2 matches 11 bases in the middle. Inclusive of the bounding cysteine and phenylalanine, the CDR3 is 15 residues long. CDR3 DNA only is kept here, 45 bases in frame from base 1. The germline V and J ends show losses of 6 bases and 6 bases respectively, and no gene match explains 8 bases of the junction. Taken from the germline V gene, the CDR1 and CDR2 loops are WSHSY and SAAADI.